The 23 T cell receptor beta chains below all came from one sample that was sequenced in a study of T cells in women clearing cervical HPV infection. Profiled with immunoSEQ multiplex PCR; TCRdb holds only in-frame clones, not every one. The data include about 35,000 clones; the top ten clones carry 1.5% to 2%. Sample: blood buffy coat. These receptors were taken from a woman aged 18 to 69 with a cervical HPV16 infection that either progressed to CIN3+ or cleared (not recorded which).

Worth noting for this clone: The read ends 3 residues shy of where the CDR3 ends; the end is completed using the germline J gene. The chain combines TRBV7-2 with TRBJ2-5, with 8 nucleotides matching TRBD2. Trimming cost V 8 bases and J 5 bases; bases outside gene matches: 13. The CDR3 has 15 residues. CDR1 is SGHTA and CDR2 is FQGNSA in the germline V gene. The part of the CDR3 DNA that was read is TGTGCCAGCGAGGGTACGGGAGGGGTGGGGGAGACC. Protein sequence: CASEGTGGVGET. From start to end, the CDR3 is CASEGTGGVGETQYF.

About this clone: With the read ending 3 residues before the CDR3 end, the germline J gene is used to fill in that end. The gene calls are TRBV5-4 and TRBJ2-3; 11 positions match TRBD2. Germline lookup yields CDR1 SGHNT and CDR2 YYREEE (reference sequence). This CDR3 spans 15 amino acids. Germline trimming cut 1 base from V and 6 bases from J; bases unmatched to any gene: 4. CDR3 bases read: TGTGCCAGCAGCTTGTGGGCTAGCGGGAGGGATACG. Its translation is CASSLWASGRDT. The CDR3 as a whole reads CASSLWASGRDTQYF.

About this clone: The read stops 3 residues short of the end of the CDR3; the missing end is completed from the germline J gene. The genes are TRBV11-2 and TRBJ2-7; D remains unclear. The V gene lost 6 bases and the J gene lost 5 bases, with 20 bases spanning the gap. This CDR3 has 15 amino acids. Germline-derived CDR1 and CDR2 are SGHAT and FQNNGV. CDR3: CASSFERHPRHEQYF. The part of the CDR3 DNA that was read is TGTGCCAGCAGTTTTGAGAGACACCCTCGCCACGAG.

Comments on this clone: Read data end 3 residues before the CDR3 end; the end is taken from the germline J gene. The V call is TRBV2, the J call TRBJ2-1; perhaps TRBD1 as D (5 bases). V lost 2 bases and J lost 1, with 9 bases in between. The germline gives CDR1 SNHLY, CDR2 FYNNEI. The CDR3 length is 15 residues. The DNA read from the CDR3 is TGTGCCAGCAGTGAAAGGCAGGGATCCTACAATGAG. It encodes CASSERQGSYNE. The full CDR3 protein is CASSERQGSYNEQFF.

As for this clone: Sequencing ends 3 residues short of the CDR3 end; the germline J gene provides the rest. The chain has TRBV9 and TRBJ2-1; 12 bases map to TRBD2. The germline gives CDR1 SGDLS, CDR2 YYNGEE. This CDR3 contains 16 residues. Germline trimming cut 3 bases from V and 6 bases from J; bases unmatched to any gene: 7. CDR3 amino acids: CASSASGGAEGNEQFF. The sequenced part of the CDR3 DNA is TGTGCCAGCAGCGCTAGCGGGGGGGCGGAAGGCAATGAG.

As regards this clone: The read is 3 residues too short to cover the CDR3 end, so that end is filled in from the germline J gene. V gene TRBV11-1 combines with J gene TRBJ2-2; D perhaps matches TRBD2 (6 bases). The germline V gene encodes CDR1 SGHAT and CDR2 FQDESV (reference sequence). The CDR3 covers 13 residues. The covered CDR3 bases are TGTGCCAGCAGCTTTGGGAACCGGGGAGGG. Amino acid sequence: CASSFGNRGG. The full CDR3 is CASSFGNRGGLFF.

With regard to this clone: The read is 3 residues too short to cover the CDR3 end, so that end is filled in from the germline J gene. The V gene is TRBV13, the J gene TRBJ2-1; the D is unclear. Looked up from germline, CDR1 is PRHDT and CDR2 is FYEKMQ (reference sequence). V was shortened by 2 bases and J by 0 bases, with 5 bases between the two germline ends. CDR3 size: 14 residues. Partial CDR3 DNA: TGTGCCAGCAGCTTACAGAGCTCCTACAATGAG. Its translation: CASSLQSSYNE. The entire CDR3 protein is CASSLQSSYNEQFF.

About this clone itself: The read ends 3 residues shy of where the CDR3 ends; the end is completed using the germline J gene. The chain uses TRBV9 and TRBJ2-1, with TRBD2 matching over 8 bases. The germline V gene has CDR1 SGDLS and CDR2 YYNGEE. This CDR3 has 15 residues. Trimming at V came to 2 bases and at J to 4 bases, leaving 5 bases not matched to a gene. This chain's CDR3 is CASSVNSGAYNEQFF. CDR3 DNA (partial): TGTGCCAGCAGCGTGAATAGCGGGGCGTACAATGAG.

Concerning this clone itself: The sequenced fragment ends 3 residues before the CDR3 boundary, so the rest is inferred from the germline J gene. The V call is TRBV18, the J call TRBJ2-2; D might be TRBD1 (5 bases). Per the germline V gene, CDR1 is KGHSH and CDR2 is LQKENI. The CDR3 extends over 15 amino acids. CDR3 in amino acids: CASSPQYSGANVLFF. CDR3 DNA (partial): TGTGCCAGCTCACCACAGTACTCTGGGGCCAACGTG.

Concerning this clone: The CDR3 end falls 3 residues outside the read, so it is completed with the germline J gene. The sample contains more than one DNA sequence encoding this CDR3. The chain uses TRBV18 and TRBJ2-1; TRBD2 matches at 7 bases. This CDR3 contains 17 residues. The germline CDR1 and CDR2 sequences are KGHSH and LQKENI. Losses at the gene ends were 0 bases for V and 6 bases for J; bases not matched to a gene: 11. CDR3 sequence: CASSPPRAGVSLNEQFF. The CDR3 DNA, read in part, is TGTGCCAGCTCACCACCGAGGGCGGGGGTTTCCCTCAATGAG. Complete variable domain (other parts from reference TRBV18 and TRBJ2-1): NAGVMQNPRHLVRRRGQEARLRCSPMKGHSHVYWYRQLPEEGLKFMVYLQKENIIDESGMPKERFSAEFPKEGPSILRIQQVVRGDSAAYFCASSPPRAGVSLNEQFFGPGTRLTVL.

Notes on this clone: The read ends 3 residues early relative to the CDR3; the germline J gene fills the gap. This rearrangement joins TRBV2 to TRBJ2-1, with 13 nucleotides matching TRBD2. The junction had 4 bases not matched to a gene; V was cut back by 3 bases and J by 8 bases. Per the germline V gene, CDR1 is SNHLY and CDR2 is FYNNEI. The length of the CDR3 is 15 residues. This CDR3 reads CASSERTSGSDEQFF. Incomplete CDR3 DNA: TGTGCCAGCAGTGAGCGGACTAGCGGGAGCGATGAG.

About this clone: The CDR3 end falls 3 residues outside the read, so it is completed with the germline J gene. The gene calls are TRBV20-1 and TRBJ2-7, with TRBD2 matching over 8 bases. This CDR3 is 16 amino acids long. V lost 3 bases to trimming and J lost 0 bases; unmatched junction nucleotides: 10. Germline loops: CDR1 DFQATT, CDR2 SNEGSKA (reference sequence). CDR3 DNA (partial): TGCAGTGCTAGCGGGCTAGCGGGTCACTCCTCCTACGAG. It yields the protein CSASGLAGHSSYE. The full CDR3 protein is CSASGLAGHSSYEQYF.

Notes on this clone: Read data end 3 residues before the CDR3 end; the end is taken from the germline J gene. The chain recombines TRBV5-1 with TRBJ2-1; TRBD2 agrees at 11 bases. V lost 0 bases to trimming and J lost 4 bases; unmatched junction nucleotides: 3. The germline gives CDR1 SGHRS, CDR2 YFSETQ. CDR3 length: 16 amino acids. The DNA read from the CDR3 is TGCGCCAGCAGCTTGGGGGGGACTAGCGGATACAATGAG. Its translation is CASSLGGTSGYNE. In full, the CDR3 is CASSLGGTSGYNEQFF.

This CDR3 is CSAKRPGSVDGYTF. Incomplete CDR3 DNA: TGCAGTGCTAAGAGGCCGGGGTCGGTCGATGGC. V gene TRBV20-1 combines with J gene TRBJ1-2; D is undetermined. The CDR3 end is not reached by the read, which stops 3 residues before it; the germline J gene fills it in. V was trimmed by 4 bases and J by 6 bases, leaving 18 bases between them. The CDR3 length is 14 residues. Per the germline V gene, CDR1 is DFQATT and CDR2 is SNEGSKA (reference sequence).

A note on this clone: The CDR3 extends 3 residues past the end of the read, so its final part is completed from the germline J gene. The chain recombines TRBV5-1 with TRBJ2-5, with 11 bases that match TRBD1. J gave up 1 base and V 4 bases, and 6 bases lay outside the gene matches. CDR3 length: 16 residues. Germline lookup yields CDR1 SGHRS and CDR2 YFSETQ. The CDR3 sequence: CASSVGTGGFQETQYF. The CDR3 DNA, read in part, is TGCGCCAGCAGCGTAGGGACAGGGGGGTTCCAAGAGACC.

The covered CDR3 bases are TGCGCCAGCAGCTTTAACGTTCAGGGGAGTGGGGCAGATACC. Encoded protein: CASSFNVQGSGADT. The whole CDR3 protein is CASSFNVQGSGADTQYF. The chain recombines TRBV5-1 with TRBJ2-5, with a possible D match to TRBD1 (6 bases). The CDR3 end falls 3 residues outside the read, so it is completed with the germline J gene. The CDR3 has 17 amino acids. Germline V gives CDR1 SGHRS, CDR2 YFSETQ.

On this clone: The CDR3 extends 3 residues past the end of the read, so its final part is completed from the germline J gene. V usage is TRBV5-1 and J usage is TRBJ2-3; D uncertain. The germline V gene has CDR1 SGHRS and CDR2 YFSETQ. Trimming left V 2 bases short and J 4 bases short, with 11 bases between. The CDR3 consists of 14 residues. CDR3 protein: CASSLSIPADTQYF. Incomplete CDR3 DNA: TGCGCCAGCAGCTTAAGCATCCCCGCAGATACG.

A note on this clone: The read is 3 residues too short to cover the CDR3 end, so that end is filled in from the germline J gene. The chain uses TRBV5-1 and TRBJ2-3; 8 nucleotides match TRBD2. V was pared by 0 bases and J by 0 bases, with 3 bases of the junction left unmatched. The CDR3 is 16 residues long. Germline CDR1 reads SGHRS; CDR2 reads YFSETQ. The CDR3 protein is CASSLGSGGSTDTQYF. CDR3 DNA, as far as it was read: TGCGCCAGCAGCTTGGGGAGCGGGGGAAGCACAGATACG.

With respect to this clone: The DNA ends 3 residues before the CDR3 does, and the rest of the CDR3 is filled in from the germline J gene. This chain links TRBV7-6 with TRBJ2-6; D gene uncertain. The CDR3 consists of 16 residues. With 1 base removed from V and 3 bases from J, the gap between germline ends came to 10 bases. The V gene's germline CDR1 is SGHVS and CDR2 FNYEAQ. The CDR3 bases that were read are TGTGCCAGCAGCTTAGATAGTGTCCGTGGGGCCAACGTC. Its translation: CASSLDSVRGANV. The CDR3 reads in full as CASSLDSVRGANVLTF.

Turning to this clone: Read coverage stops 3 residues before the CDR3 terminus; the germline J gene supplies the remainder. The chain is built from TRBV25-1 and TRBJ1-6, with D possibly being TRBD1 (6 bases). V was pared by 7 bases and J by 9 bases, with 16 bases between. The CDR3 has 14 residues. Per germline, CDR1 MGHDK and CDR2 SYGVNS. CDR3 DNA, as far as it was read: TGTGCCAGCAAGAACTACAGGGAAACTTCACCC. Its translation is CASKNYRETSP. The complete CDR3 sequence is CASKNYRETSPLHF.

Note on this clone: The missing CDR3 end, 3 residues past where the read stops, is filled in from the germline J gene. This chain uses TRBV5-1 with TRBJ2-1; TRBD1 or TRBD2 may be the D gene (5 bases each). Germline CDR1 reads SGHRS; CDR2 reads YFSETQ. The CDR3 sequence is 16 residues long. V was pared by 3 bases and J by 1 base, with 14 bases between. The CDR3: CASSSEGPRSYNEQFF. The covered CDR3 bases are TGCGCCAGCAGCTCCGAGGGGCCGAGGTCCTACAATGAG. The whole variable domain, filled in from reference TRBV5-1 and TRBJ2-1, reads KAGVTQTPRYLIKTRGQQVTLSCSPISGHRSVSWYQQTPGQGLQFLFEYFSETQRNKGNFPGRFSGRQFSNSRSEMNVSTLELGDSALYLCASSSEGPRSYNEQFFGPGTRLTVL.

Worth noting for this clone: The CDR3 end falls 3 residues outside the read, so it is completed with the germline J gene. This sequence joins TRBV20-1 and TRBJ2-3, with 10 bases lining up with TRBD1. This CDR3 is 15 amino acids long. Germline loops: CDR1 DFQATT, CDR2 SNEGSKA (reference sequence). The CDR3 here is CSARIGTGDSQPQYF. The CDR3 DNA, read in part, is TGCAGTGCTAGGATCGGGACAGGGGATAGTCAGCCG.

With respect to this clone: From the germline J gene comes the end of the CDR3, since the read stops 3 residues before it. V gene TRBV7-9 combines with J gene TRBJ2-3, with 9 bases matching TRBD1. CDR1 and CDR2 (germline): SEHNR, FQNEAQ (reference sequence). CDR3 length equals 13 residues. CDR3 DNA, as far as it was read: TGTGCCAGCAGCTGGGACAGGGATCAGCCG. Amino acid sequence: CASSWDRDQP. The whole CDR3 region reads CASSWDRDQPQYF. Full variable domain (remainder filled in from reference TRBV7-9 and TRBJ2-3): DTGVSQNPRHKITKRGQNVTFRCDPISEHNRLYWYRQTLGQGPEFLTYFQNEAQLEKSRLLSDRFSAERPKGSFSTLEIQRTEQGDSAMYLCASSWDRDQPQYFGPGTRLTVL.